A selection of T cell receptor beta chains follows, all from one sample in a study of Ad26.COV2.S vaccination and SARS-CoV-2 variants. TCRdb keeps only in-frame clones here, not all; method: immunoSEQ multiplex PCR. The data hold about 350,000 clones, with 88% observed a single time. Sequencing used peripheral blood, obtained in a trial of Ad26.COV2.S vaccine versus placebo. The receptors come from a person between 18 and 65 years old who received the Ad26.COV2.S COVID-19 vaccine or a placebo. Each CDR3 is given with its conserved first and last residue. The D gene is left open where the match is weak. Expanded clones get a size class; other rows say once, few or many, or leave the size out.

V gene,D gene,clone size,J gene,CDR3 DNA,CDR3 protein
TRBV28,.,.,TRBJ2-7,TGTGCCAGCAGCCCGAGGGGGAGGTCCCCCTACGAGCAGTACTTC,CASSPRGRSPYEQYF
TRBV4-3,.,.,TRBJ2-1,TGCGCCAGCAGCCTGGACTCCCGTGAGGATGAGCAGTTCTTC,CASSLDSREDEQFF
TRBV7-8,.,.,TRBJ2-5,TGTGCCAGCAGCTTAGCTCCTAGCTCTCCAGAGACCCAGTACTTC,CASSLAPSSPETQYF
TRBV30,.,once,TRBJ1-4,TGTGCCTGGAGCGGTGGGGGGGAAGGGGAAAAACTGTTTTTT,CAWSGGGEGEKLFF
TRBV28,TRBD1,.,TRBJ1-1,TGTGCCAGCACCCAATCCGGGACAGGAAACACTGAAGCTTTCTTT,CASTQSGTGNTEAFF
TRBV30,.,.,TRBJ1-5,TGTGCCTGGAGTGGATCGTGGGATCAGCCCCAGCATTTT,CAWSGSWDQPQHF
TRBV3-1/TRBV3-2,.,.,TRBJ2-6,TGTGCCAGCAGCCCCAGGGGGGGTACCGGGGCCAACGTCCTGACTTTC,CASSPRGGTGANVLTF
TRBV2,TRBD1,.,TRBJ1-1,TGTGCCAGCAGACCGGTCCAGGGGGCGCGAGGAACTGAAGCTTTCTTT,CASRPVQGARGTEAFF
TRBV27,.,.,TRBJ1-1,TGTGCCAGCTCTCTGCTGGGGACGAACACTGAAGCTTTCTTT,CASSLLGTNTEAFF
TRBV28,.,.,TRBJ2-7,TGTGCCAGCACCGCACGCGGGCCCTCCTACGAGCAGTACTTC,CASTARGPSYEQYF
TRBV20-1,.,.,TRBJ1-2,TGCAGTGCTAGTGGGGACTCAAATAACTATGGCTACACCTTC,CSASGDSNNYGYTF